This T cell receptor (beta chain) was retrieved from a study of human T cells and chemical hapten exposure. TCRdb re-analysed the RACE reads in MiXCR, keeping a single row per CDR3 protein. The sample holds about 100,000 distinct CDR3 sequences; about an eighth are singletons and the top ten take 2.5% to 4%. V dropped 1 base and J dropped 0 bases, with 13 bases sitting between them. The CDR3 runs 16 residues. Germline values: CDR1 SGHDN, CDR2 FVKESK. Sample time point: patch test 2, 6 weeks after DPC sensitization. The sample's treatment: therapeutic diphenylcyclopropenone sensitization with weekly scalp DPC. At least ten counts were recorded for this clonotype.

The chain carries TRBV14 and TRBJ2-7, with a weak D call TRBD1 (5 bases). Source: whole blood, taken in connection with sensitization to the hapten diphenylcyclopropenone (DPC). The receptor was derived from a woman aged 40 to 50 with alopecia areata. Some clones in this sample may be carry-over from other donors' samples. The CDR3: CASSQGTGYLSYEQYF. CDR3 nucleotide sequence: TGTGCCAGCAGCCAAGGTACAGGATACCTCTCCTACGAGCAGTACTTC.